This TCR beta chain was identified in a study of cytomegalovirus exposure and HLA in healthy donors. PCR involved 60 Vbeta and 13 Jbeta primers. Method: immunoSEQ multiplex PCR; TCRdb's copy keeps in-frame clones and lacks some. Among about 75,000 clones, roughly 88% were seen once, and the ten largest hold 15% to 20%. Trimming took off 0 bases at V and 0 bases at J, with 20 bases between the two ends. This CDR3 comprises 19 residues. Per the germline V gene, CDR1 is KGHSY and CDR2 is FQNENV. The sequence came from a man aged 70 or older in good health and CMV-seropositive. The sequenced sample consisted of PBMCs. The V and J genes are TRBV16 and TRBJ1-2; a weak D match, TRBD1 (5 bases). The DNA of the CDR3 is TGTGCCAGCAGCCAATCCCTAGGGGACTCTTACCTTTCTAACTATGGCTACACCTTC. Protein product: CASSQSLGDSYLSNYGYTF.